The text below deals with one TCR beta chain. This entry belongs to a study of technical replicates of blood from four donors. Data came from immunoSEQ multiplex PCR; TCRdb stores just in-frame clones and leaves some out. The sample has tens of thousands of clones; around nine tenths are singletons. Germline CDR1 is KGHSH and CDR2 is LQKENI. The CDR3 covers 14 residues. V was clipped by 3 bases and J by 5 bases, with 11 bases between them. This chain connects TRBV18 to TRBJ1-5; tentative D call: TRBD1 (5 bases). Sequencing was done on a sample of PBMCs. The TCR was taken from a human donor in good health. Some clones in this sample may be carry-over from other donors' samples. The chain's CDR3 is CASSPQGRDQPQHF. The CDR3 DNA reads TGTGCCAGCTCACCCCAGGGAAGAGATCAGCCCCAGCATTTT.